The rows below give T cell receptor beta chains drawn from one sample of a study of cytomegalovirus exposure and HLA in healthy donors. The table came from immunoSEQ multiplex PCR; TCRdb's copy has only in-frame clones and leaves some out. The table lists roughly 89,000 clones, about four fifths of them singletons, with under 2% in the top ten. The source material was PBMCs. The receptors were sampled from a woman aged 25-40 years in good health and CMV-seronegative. Each CDR3 is given with its conserved first and last residue. Each record gives: J gene, clone size, V gene, D gene, CDR3 protein, CDR3 DNA. The D gene is left open where the match is weak. For some rows the clone size is stated as once, few or many, or as a class when expanded; others skip it.

J: TRBJ2-2; size: once; V: TRBV9; D: NA; CDR3: CASSVGGANTGELFF; DNA: TGTGCCAGCAGCGTAGGGGGGGCGAACACCGGGGAGCTGTTTTTT
J: TRBJ2-7; size: NA; V: TRBV9; D: TRBD2; CDR3: CASSVAGGLSYEQYF; DNA: TGTGCCAGCAGCGTAGCGGGAGGCTTATCCTACGAGCAGTACTTC
J: TRBJ1-2; size: NA; V: TRBV6-5; D: NA; CDR3: CASSYSPSGESSYTF; DNA: TGTGCCAGCAGTTACTCCCCTTCAGGGGAGAGTAGCTACACCTTC
J: TRBJ2-3; size: few; V: TRBV21-1; D: NA; CDR3: CASSKGGLAGSTDTQYF; DNA: TGTGCCAGCAGCAAAGGGGGCCTAGCGGGTAGCACAGATACGCAGTATTTT
J: TRBJ2-1; size: NA; V: TRBV10-3; D: TRBD1; CDR3: CAIRTGTGRYNEQFF; DNA: TGTGCCATCAGGACTGGGACAGGGAGGTACAATGAGCAGTTCTTC
J: TRBJ2-5; size: NA; V: TRBV11-2; D: NA; CDR3: CASSLDLAAASQYF; DNA: TGTGCCAGCAGCTTAGATTTGGCTGCGGCGTCCCAGTACTTC
J: TRBJ2-2; size: NA; V: TRBV15; D: NA; CDR3: CATSRDSGRKTFF; DNA: TGTGCCACCAGCAGAGATTCGGGTCGGAAGACGTTTTTT
J: TRBJ1-3; size: once; V: TRBV4-2; D: NA; CDR3: CASSQDSVSGNTIYF; DNA: TGTGCCAGCAGCCAAGATTCGGTTTCTGGAAACACCATATATTTT
J: TRBJ1-2; size: NA; V: TRBV7-6; D: TRBD1; CDR3: CASSLVFRTGRSGYTF; DNA: TGTGCCAGCAGCTTAGTTTTTAGGACAGGGCGTTCGGGCTACACCTTC
J: TRBJ2-7; size: NA; V: TRBV7-8; D: TRBD2; CDR3: CASSPGRGLAGGEQYF; DNA: TGTGCCAGCAGCCCAGGTCGGGGACTAGCGGGAGGCGAGCAGTACTTC
J: TRBJ2-3; size: few; V: TRBV6-6; D: TRBD2; CDR3: CASKIAGGPADTQYF; DNA: TGTGCCAGCAAGATAGCGGGAGGGCCAGCAGATACGCAGTATTTT
J: TRBJ2-5; size: NA; V: TRBV11-3; D: TRBD2; CDR3: CASSFGGGRRETQYF; DNA: TGTGCCAGCAGCTTCGGGGGGGGGCGCCGAGAGACCCAGTACTTC
J: TRBJ1-5; size: NA; V: TRBV6-5; D: NA; CDR3: CASSYLEGQPQHF; DNA: TGTGCCAGCAGTTACCTCGAGGGTCAGCCCCAGCATTTT
J: TRBJ2-1; size: NA; V: TRBV5-5; D: NA; CDR3: CASSLLGGSSYNEQFF; DNA: TGTGCCAGCAGCTTGCTTGGGGGGAGCTCCTACAATGAGCAGTTCTTC
J: TRBJ2-1; size: NA; V: TRBV14; D: TRBD1; CDR3: CATGQGLLNEQFF; DNA: TGTGCCACCGGACAGGGATTGCTCAATGAGCAGTTCTTC
J: TRBJ1-1; size: NA; V: TRBV29-1; D: TRBD1; CDR3: CSVRRGTAVSTEAFF; DNA: TGCAGCGTGAGAAGAGGGACAGCGGTTAGCACTGAAGCTTTCTTT
J: TRBJ2-1; size: NA; V: TRBV4-3; D: NA; CDR3: CASSQDPISGEQFF; DNA: TGCGCCAGCAGCCAAGATCCTATCTCGGGTGAGCAGTTCTTC
J: TRBJ2-7; size: NA; V: TRBV19; D: NA; CDR3: CASSIGPGLAGEQYF; DNA: TGTGCCAGTAGTATAGGGCCAGGCCTCGCGGGTGAGCAGTACTTC
J: TRBJ2-2; size: once; V: TRBV7-9; D: NA; CDR3: CSSSQGGPGELFF; DNA: TGTTCCAGCAGCCAGGGGGGTCCCGGGGAGCTGTTTTTT
J: TRBJ2-1; size: NA; V: TRBV23-1; D: TRBD1; CDR3: CASSQPGTGFVAYNEQFF; DNA: TGCGCCAGCAGTCAACCCGGGACAGGGTTTGTCGCCTACAATGAGCAGTTCTTC
J: TRBJ2-1; size: NA; V: TRBV28; D: NA; CDR3: CASATGLAYNEQFF; DNA: TGTGCCAGCGCGACAGGTCTAGCCTACAATGAGCAGTTCTTC
J: TRBJ1-5; size: once; V: TRBV28; D: TRBD1; CDR3: CASRWDRGVRQPQHF; DNA: TGTGCCAGCAGATGGGACAGGGGTGTACGTCAGCCCCAGCATTTT
J: TRBJ1-2; size: few; V: TRBV7-2; D: NA; CDR3: CASSVGQQVGYTF; DNA: TGTGCCAGCAGCGTAGGACAGCAAGTCGGCTACACCTTC
J: TRBJ2-1; size: NA; V: TRBV6-5; D: TRBD2; CDR3: CASSYSGTSGSNEQFF; DNA: TGTGCCAGCAGTTACTCAGGGACTAGCGGGAGCAATGAGCAGTTCTTC
J: TRBJ2-3; size: NA; V: TRBV6-5; D: TRBD2; CDR3: CASSYRLAASTDTQYF; DNA: TGTGCCAGCAGTTACCGGCTAGCGGCTAGCACAGATACGCAGTATTTT
J: TRBJ2-4; size: NA; V: TRBV28; D: TRBD1; CDR3: CASSLPTGGGAKNIQYF; DNA: TGTGCCAGCAGCCTACCGACAGGGGGCGGGGCCAAAAACATTCAGTACTTC
J: TRBJ1-3; size: NA; V: TRBV13; D: NA; CDR3: CASSRDRRGNTIYF; DNA: TGTGCCAGCAGCCGAGACAGGCGTGGAAACACCATATATTTT
J: TRBJ1-4; size: once; V: TRBV2; D: TRBD1; CDR3: CASRVDRGNEKLFF; DNA: TGTGCCAGCAGGGTGGACAGGGGAAATGAAAAACTGTTTTTT
J: TRBJ2-7; size: NA; V: TRBV5-1; D: NA; CDR3: CASSLLSAYEQYF; DNA: TGCGCCAGCAGCTTGCTTAGTGCCTACGAGCAGTACTTC
J: TRBJ1-2; size: NA; V: TRBV19; D: NA; CDR3: CASSITGWDYGYTF; DNA: TGTGCCAGCAGTATAACAGGTTGGGACTATGGCTACACCTTC
J: TRBJ2-1; size: NA; V: TRBV11-3; D: NA; CDR3: CASSFTREREQFF; DNA: TGTGCCAGCAGCTTTACGCGGGAACGGGAGCAGTTCTTC
J: TRBJ2-7; size: NA; V: TRBV28; D: TRBD1; CDR3: CASRQGAAYEQYF; DNA: TGTGCCAGCAGACAGGGGGCTGCATACGAGCAGTACTTC
J: TRBJ2-2; size: NA; V: TRBV27; D: NA; CDR3: CASSFVAGNTGELFF; DNA: TGTGCCAGCAGTTTTGTGGCGGGCAACACCGGGGAGCTGTTTTTT
J: TRBJ2-7; size: NA; V: TRBV19; D: TRBD2; CDR3: CASSIQREIWYEQYF; DNA: TGTGCCAGTAGTATCCAGCGGGAGATTTGGTACGAGCAGTACTTC
J: TRBJ1-2; size: NA; V: TRBV6-5; D: NA; CDR3: CASSYSTGFRYGYTF; DNA: TGTGCCAGCAGTTACTCTACAGGGTTTCGCTATGGCTACACCTTC
J: TRBJ2-1; size: NA; V: TRBV5-1; D: NA; CDR3: CASSLVPTSEQFF; DNA: TGCGCCAGCAGCTTGGTTCCTACGAGCGAGCAGTTCTTC
J: TRBJ1-5; size: NA; V: TRBV18; D: TRBD1; CDR3: CASSWTGEGQPQHF; DNA: TGTGCCAGCTCATGGACAGGGGAAGGTCAGCCCCAGCATTTT
J: TRBJ2-3; size: NA; V: TRBV19; D: NA; CDR3: CASSITGIVRDTQYF; DNA: TGTGCCAGTAGTATAACAGGGATCGTGAGAGATACGCAGTATTTT
J: TRBJ1-2; size: NA; V: TRBV28; D: TRBD1; CDR3: CASSYQGAGGYTF; DNA: TGTGCCAGCAGCTATCAGGGGGCTGGAGGCTACACCTTC
J: TRBJ2-1; size: NA; V: TRBV5-1; D: NA; CDR3: CASSRTPGEGYNEQFF; DNA: TGCGCCAGCAGCAGAACGCCAGGGGAGGGGTACAATGAGCAGTTCTTC
J: TRBJ2-1; size: NA; V: TRBV6-6; D: TRBD2; CDR3: CASTDLAGSYNEQFF; DNA: TGTGCCAGTACGGATCTAGCGGGCTCCTACAATGAGCAGTTCTTC
J: TRBJ2-1; size: NA; V: TRBV14; D: NA; CDR3: CASSQVPKGQKTMSSYNEQFF; DNA: TGTGCCAGCAGCCAAGTCCCTAAAGGACAGAAAACAATGAGCTCCTACAATGAGCAGTTCTTC
J: TRBJ2-5; size: NA; V: TRBV5-1; D: TRBD2; CDR3: CASSLGGGQETQYF; DNA: TGCGCCAGCAGCCTGGGGGGGGGCCAAGAGACCCAGTACTTC
J: TRBJ2-2; size: medium-sized; V: TRBV28; D: NA; CDR3: CASSPTTAELNTGELFF; DNA: TGTGCCAGCAGTCCGACGACAGCAGAACTTAACACCGGGGAGCTGTTTTTT
J: TRBJ2-4; size: NA; V: TRBV28; D: NA; CDR3: CASSWGGLSGAKNIQYF; DNA: TGTGCCAGCAGTTGGGGGGGGCTTAGCGGAGCCAAAAACATTCAGTACTTC
J: TRBJ2-7; size: once; V: TRBV6-6; D: NA; CDR3: CASSPSAGQNYEQYF; DNA: TGTGCCAGCAGTCCATCGGCCGGACAGAATTACGAGCAGTACTTC